A single sample gave rise to the 4 T cell receptor beta chains below, sequenced in a study of T-cell reconstitution after alpha-beta-depleted transplantation in children. TCRbeta library construction was performed incorporating unique molecular identifiers. TCRdb re-derived calls from the PCR reads in MiXCR, one entry per CDR3 protein. This table holds some 460,000 distinct CDR3 sequences, around 15% found once. The sequences come from PBMCs, mostly from graft donor cells, collected 360 days after TCRalphabeta/CD19-depleted stem cell transplant. Receptors were obtained from a boy less than two years old who had a stem cell transplant for Wiskott-Aldrich syndrome, so the T cells may come from the graft donor.

This clonotype was observed a few times. This chain joins TRBV9 and TRBJ2-3; possibly TRBD2 for D (6 bases). Trimming removed 2 bases at V and 4 bases at J, with 17 bases between. Germline CDR1 reads SGDLS; CDR2 reads YYNGEE. The CDR3 sequence is 16 residues long. The CDR3 bases are TGTGCCAGCAGCGTCCCCCTCGGGAGCGGGTCAGATACGCAGTATTTT. Amino acids: CASSVPLGSGSDTQYF.

The chain uses TRBV20-1 and TRBJ2-7; 7 bases line up with TRBD2. V was clipped by 3 bases and J by 2 bases; unmatched bases: 13. Germline V gene lookup returns CDR1 DFQATT and CDR2 SNEGSKA (reference sequence). This CDR3 is built from 16 residues. For the CDR3, the DNA is TGCAGTGCTAGCATCGGTTCTAGCGGCATTCCCTACGAGCAGTACTTC. Protein sequence: CSASIGSSGIPYEQYF.

This clonotype was counted only a few times. V usage is TRBV12-3 or TRBV12-4 and J usage is TRBJ1-5; TRBD1 matches at 7 bases. J was trimmed by 3 bases and V by 6 bases; bases with no gene match: 8. The CDR3 extends over 15 amino acids. For the CDR3, the DNA is TGTGCCAGCAGGGACGGGACAGTTTACAATCAGCCCCAGCATTTT. Encoded protein: CASRDGTVYNQPQHF.

The chain is built from TRBV20-1 and TRBJ1-3; TRBD1 is a possible D gene (6 bases). Trimming removed 6 bases from V and 0 bases from J, with 12 bases in between. Germline V gives CDR1 DFQATT, CDR2 SNEGSKA (reference sequence). The CDR3 has 14 amino acids. The CDR3 is CSATDSRSGNTIYF. The CDR3 coding sequence is TGCAGTGCGACGGACAGCCGCTCTGGAAACACCATATATTTT.